This T cell receptor beta chain was recorded in a study of control samples from healthy donors and cancer patients. The V and J ends lost 1 base and 4 bases respectively, with 13 bases between them. The length of the CDR3 is 15 residues. Germline CDR1 is SGHTA and CDR2 is FQGTGA. The repertoire was sequenced with immunoSEQ multiplex PCR; TCRdb's copy has only in-frame clones and lacks some. Of 94,000 or so clones in the sample, approximately 88% were seen once. The TCR comes from a man between 65 and 85 years old with lung cancer. The sequencing sample was made of PBMCs. The chain recombines TRBV7-3 with TRBJ1-1; perhaps TRBD1 as D (5 bases). CDR3 nucleotides: TGTGCCAGCAGCTTAATCGCGGGCGGGGGCACTGAAGCTTTCTTT. Protein product: CASSLIAGGGTEAFF.